A single sample gave rise to the 9 T cell receptor beta chains below, sequenced in a study of blood T cell repertoires in COVID-19. Repertoires were generated with immunoSEQ multiplex PCR, while TCRdb's copy carries only in-frame clones and drops some. The sample consists of some 130,000 clones, approximately 78% of them appearing once. Sequenced: peripheral blood. The receptors stem from a man between 60 and 75 years old who had recovered from COVID-19.

This clone has more than one count but fewer than ten. This chain uses TRBV21-1 with TRBJ2-7; the D call of TRBD2 is as the table states it, not checked on the DNA. TRBV21-1 is listed as a pseudogene. This CDR3 contains 14 residues. The CDR3: CASSPPAGGYEQYF. CDR3 nucleotide sequence: TGTGCCAGCAGCCCTCCAGCGGGAGGTTACGAGCAGTACTTC.

The rearrangement joins TRBV19 to TRBJ1-2, with 11 bases that match TRBD1. Germline values: CDR1 LNHDA, CDR2 SQIVND (reference sequence). This CDR3 is 15 amino acids long. The J segment lost 2 bases and the V segment lost 7 bases, leaving 6 bases of the junction unmatched. Here the CDR3 DNA reads TGTGCCAGTACCGTAAGGGACAGGGGGAACTATGGCTACACCTTC. Translating gives CASTVRDRGNYGYTF.

The chain is built from TRBV19 and TRBJ2-1; 9 bases are shared with TRBD1. The V segment lost 7 bases and the J segment 0 bases; nucleotides outside the gene matches: 7. The CDR3 is made up of 16 amino acids. The germline V gene encodes CDR1 LNHDA and CDR2 SQIVND (reference sequence). CDR3 sequence: CASKDRGYTSYNEQFF. The CDR3 DNA reads TGTGCCAGTAAGGACAGGGGATATACCTCCTACAATGAGCAGTTCTTC.

The chain combines TRBV6-5 with TRBJ2-7; D is ambiguous. The ends were cut back, 4 bases at V and 1 base at J, with 17 bases in the middle. The CDR3 has 16 residues. CDR1 and CDR2 from the germline V gene are MNHEY and SVGAGI. CDR3 coding DNA: TGTGCCAGCAGTTTCACCGTGTGGAGAAGGTCCTACGAGCAGTACTTC. Amino acid sequence: CASSFTVWRRSYEQYF.

The chain joins TRBV7-9 to TRBJ1-2; D is unclear. The CDR3 runs to 12 residues. Looked up from germline, CDR1 is SEHNR and CDR2 is FQNEAQ (reference sequence). V was cut by 2 bases and J by 6 bases, with 7 bases left in between. The CDR3, as DNA: TGTGCCAGCAGCTTATCGGGAGATGGCTACACCTTC. Amino acid sequence: CASSLSGDGYTF.

The chain carries TRBV28 and TRBJ2-7, with D uncertain. This CDR3 has 13 residues. V dropped 4 bases and J dropped 6 bases, with 13 bases sitting between them. Looked up from germline, CDR1 is MDHEN and CDR2 is SYDVKM. In DNA, the CDR3 is TGTGCCAGCAGTTATACCCTAAGCCTCGAGCAGTACTTC. This translates into CASSYTLSLEQYF.

This clone was seen more than once but under ten times. The chain has TRBV28 and TRBJ1-1, with unresolved D. The CDR3 has 12 amino acids. The germline V and J ends were trimmed by 3 bases and 4 bases, with 6 bases remaining between them. Per the germline V gene, CDR1 is MDHEN and CDR2 is SYDVKM. The CDR3 sequence: CASSFRGTEAFF. The DNA for the CDR3 is TGTGCCAGCAGTTTTCGGGGCACTGAAGCTTTCTTT.

This clone was detected a few times. The rearrangement links TRBV7-2 to TRBJ2-1; 12 bases line up with TRBD2. Germline V CDR1 and CDR2: SGHTA, FQGNSA. Trimming took 4 bases from V and 9 from J; bases not matched to a gene: 10. This CDR3 comprises 16 residues. CDR3 nucleotide sequence: TGTGCCAGCAGCTCTGTCCTAGCGGGGGGGCCAATTGAGCAGTTCTTC. It specifies CASSSVLAGGPIEQFF.

The chain has TRBV9 and TRBJ2-5; 9 nucleotides align to TRBD1. There are 14 residues in the CDR3. The J segment lost 2 bases and the V segment lost 8 bases, leaving 7 bases of the junction unmatched. CDR1 is SGDLS and CDR2 is YYNGEE in the germline V gene. CDR3 bases: TGTGCCAGTGCTGTGGGACAGGGTCAAGAGACCCAGTACTTC. Its protein product is CASAVGQGQETQYF. The full variable domain, rest sourced from reference TRBV9 and TRBJ2-5, is DSGVTQTPKHLITATGQRVTLRCSPRSGDLSVYWYQQSLDQGLQFLIQYYNGEERAKGNILERFSAQQFPDLHSELNLSSLELGDSALYFCASAVGQGQETQYFGPGTRLLVL.